What follows are 7 T cell receptor beta chains derived from one specimen sequenced in a study of blood T cells in healthy people across ages. Combining a sample-barcoded 5' primer with a J-beta primer mix, a second PCR ran for 7 to 11 cycles. Via MiXCR, TCRdb re-called the 5' RACE reads, giving one row per CDR3 protein. The sample contains 1.5 million to 2 million distinct CDR3 sequences, approximately 30% of which appear only once. The sample was blood. These receptor sequences come from a woman aged 25 to 45 in good health.

This clonotype has a handful of counts. This chain connects TRBV5-5 to TRBJ2-6; D is unclear. The CDR3 has 17 residues. The germline V gene encodes CDR1 SGHKS and CDR2 YYEKEE (reference sequence). Between the trimmed V and J ends, which lost 0 bases and 3 bases, there was a span of 13 bases. The CDR3 nucleotides are TGTGCCAGCAGCTTGGCCGAGAGGTTTGTTGGGGCCAACGTCCTGACTTTC. As protein: CASSLAERFVGANVLTF.

Many counts were recorded for this clonotype. The chain combines TRBV7-9 with TRBJ2-7, with 11 positions matching TRBD2. This CDR3 contains 13 residues. Germline values: CDR1 SEHNR, CDR2 FQNEAQ (reference sequence). The J segment lost 6 bases and the V segment lost 5 bases, leaving 3 bases of the junction unmatched. DNA for the CDR3: TGTGCCAGCAGCCCTCTAGCGGGAGGCGAGCAGTACTTC. Translating it yields CASSPLAGGEQYF. The entire variable domain, with the rest obtained from reference TRBV7-9 and TRBJ2-7, is as follows: DTGVSQNPRHKITKRGQNVTFRCDPISEHNRLYWYRQTLGQGPEFLTYFQNEAQLEKSRLLSDRFSAERPKGSFSTLEIQRTEQGDSAMYLCASSPLAGGEQYFGPGTRLTVT.

This chain joins TRBV10-2 and TRBJ2-7; D possibly matches TRBD1 or TRBD2 (5 bases each). Germline loops: CDR1 WSHSY, CDR2 SAAADI. Trimming stripped 0 bases from V and 7 bases from J, with 10 bases between. The CDR3 totals 13 residues. The CDR3: CASSESGRVEQYF. CDR3 bases: TGCGCCAGCAGTGAGTCGGGACGAGTAGAGCAGTACTTC.

This clonotype was observed many times. This rearrangement joins TRBV29-1 to TRBJ2-4; 7 bases are shared with TRBD1. Germline-derived CDR1 and CDR2 are SQVTM and ANQGSEA. V dropped 7 bases and J dropped 2; count of bases not matched to a gene: 11. This CDR3 is built from 15 residues. The CDR3 loop is CSAQTGAGTKNIQYF. The DNA of the CDR3 is TGCAGCGCGCAAACAGGGGCAGGGACCAAAAACATTCAGTACTTC.

In this sample, this clonotype turned up a few times. The V gene is TRBV18, the J gene TRBJ2-5; D is possibly TRBD1 (5 bases). This CDR3 has 14 residues. The germline CDR1 and CDR2 sequences are KGHSH and LQKENI. V lost 4 bases and J 7 bases, leaving 16 bases between the germline ends. The chain's CDR3 is CASSRNPQRGTQYF. The CDR3 coding sequence is TGTGCCAGCTCACGAAACCCTCAAAGGGGGACCCAGTACTTC.

J is TRBJ1-5 and V is TRBV2; D gene uncertain. The CDR3 consists of 16 residues. V shed 1 base and J shed 6 bases, with 16 bases lying between them. Germline CDR1 and CDR2: SNHLY and FYNNEI. The CDR3 reads CASSEGFSLGFQPQHF. DNA of the CDR3: TGTGCCAGCAGTGAAGGGTTCAGCCTTGGATTTCAGCCCCAGCATTTT.

This clonotype was seen only a few times. V usage is TRBV20-1 and J usage is TRBJ2-5; TRBD2 aligns across 7 bases. This CDR3 has 14 amino acids. Looked up from germline, CDR1 is DFQATT and CDR2 is SNEGSKA (reference sequence). The trim removed 5 bases at V and 11 bases at J, leaving 17 bases unmatched. CDR3 protein: CSAAKSGTLREQYF. The CDR3 bases are TGCAGTGCTGCCAAGAGCGGGACCCTACGAGAGCAGTACTTC.